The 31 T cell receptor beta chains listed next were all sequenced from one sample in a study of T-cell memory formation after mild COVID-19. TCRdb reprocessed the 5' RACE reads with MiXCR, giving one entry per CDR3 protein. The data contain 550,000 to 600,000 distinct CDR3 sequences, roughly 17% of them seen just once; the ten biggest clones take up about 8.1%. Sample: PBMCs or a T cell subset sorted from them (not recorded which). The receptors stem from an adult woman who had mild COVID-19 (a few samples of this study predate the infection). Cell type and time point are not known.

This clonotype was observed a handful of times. The CDR3 DNA reads as TGTGCCACAGGACGGATCAATGAGCAGTTCTTC. It yields the protein CATGRINEQFF. The V gene is TRBV10-3, the J gene TRBJ2-1; D remains ambiguous. Germline V gene sequence: CDR1 ENHRY, CDR2 SYGVKD. The CDR3 is made up of 11 amino acids. V was cut by 10 bases and J by 6 bases, with 10 bases left in between.

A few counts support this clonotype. This chain's CDR3 is CSVEDLFGTGFFGNTIYF. CDR3 in DNA: TGCAGCGTTGAAGATCTTTTCGGGACAGGGTTTTTTGGAAACACCATATATTTT. The genes are TRBV29-1 and TRBJ1-3; 9 bases align to TRBD1. Germline V gene sequence: CDR1 SQVTM, CDR2 ANQGSEA. V lost 0 bases, J lost 3 bases, and 12 bases stayed unmatched. CDR3 length equals 18 residues.

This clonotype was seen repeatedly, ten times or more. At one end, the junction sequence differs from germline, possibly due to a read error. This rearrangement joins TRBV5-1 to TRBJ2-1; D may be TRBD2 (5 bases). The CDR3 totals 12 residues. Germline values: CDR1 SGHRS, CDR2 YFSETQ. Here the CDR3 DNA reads TGTGCCAGCAGTTTAGGAGGCGATGAGCAGTTCTTC. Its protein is CASSLGGDEQFF.

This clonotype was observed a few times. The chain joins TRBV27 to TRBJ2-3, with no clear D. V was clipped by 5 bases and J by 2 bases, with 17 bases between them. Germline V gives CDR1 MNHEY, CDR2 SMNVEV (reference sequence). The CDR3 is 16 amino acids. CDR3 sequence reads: CASSVSGPRNTDTQYF. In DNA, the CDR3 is TGTGCCAGCAGTGTTTCCGGGCCCCGCAACACAGATACGCAGTATTTT.

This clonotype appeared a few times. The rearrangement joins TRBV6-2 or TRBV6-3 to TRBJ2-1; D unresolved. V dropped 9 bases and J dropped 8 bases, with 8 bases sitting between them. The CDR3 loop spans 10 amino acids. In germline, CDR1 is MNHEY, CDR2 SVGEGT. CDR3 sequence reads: CARRFHEQFF. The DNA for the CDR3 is TGTGCCAGACGATTCCATGAGCAGTTCTTC.

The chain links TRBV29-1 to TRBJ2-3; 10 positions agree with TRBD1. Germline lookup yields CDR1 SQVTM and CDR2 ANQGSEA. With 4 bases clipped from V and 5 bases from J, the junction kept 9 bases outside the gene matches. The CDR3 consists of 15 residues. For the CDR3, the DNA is TGCAGCGTTGGAAAGACAGGGGGCGTGAAAGATACGCAGTATTTT. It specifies CSVGKTGGVKDTQYF.

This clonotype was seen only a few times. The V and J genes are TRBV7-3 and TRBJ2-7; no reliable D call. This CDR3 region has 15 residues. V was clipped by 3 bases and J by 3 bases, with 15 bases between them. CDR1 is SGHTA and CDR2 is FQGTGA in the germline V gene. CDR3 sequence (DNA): TGTGCCAGCAGCTTGACCCAGACGGGCTACTACGAGCAGTACTTC. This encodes CASSLTQTGYYEQYF.

The CDR3 protein is CASSFRAGPGNEQFF. In DNA form, the CDR3 reads TGTGCCAGCAGTTTTCGCGCAGGCCCGGGAAATGAGCAGTTCTTC. The chain is built from TRBV12-3 or TRBV12-4 and TRBJ2-1, with D tentatively TRBD2 (5 bases). V shed 3 bases and J shed 7 bases, with 16 bases lying between them. The length of the CDR3 is 15 residues.

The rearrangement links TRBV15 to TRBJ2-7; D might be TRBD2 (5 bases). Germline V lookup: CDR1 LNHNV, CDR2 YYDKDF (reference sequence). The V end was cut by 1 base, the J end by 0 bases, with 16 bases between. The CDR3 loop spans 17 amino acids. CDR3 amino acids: CATSRGGIRGFSYEQYF. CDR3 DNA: TGTGCCACCAGCAGAGGTGGGATTCGGGGATTCTCCTACGAGCAGTACTTC.

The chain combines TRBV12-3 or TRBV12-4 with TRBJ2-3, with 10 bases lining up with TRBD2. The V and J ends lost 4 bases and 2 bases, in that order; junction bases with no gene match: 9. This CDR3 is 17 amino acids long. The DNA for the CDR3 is TGTGCCAGCAGTTCCCGTTTGAGCGGGAGGGTCACAGATACGCAGTATTTT. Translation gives CASSSRLSGRVTDTQYF.

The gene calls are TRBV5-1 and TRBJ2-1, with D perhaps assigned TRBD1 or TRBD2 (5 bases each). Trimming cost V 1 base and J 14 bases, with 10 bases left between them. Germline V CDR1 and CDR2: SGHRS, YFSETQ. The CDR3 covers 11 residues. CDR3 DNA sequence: TGCGCCAGCAGCTTGACCGGGACGGAGTTCTTC. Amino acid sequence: CASSLTGTEFF. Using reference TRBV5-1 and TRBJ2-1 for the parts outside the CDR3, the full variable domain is KAGVTQTPRYLIKTRGQQVTLSCSPISGHRSVSWYQQTPGQGLQFLFEYFSETQRNKGNFPGRFSGRQFSNSRSEMNVSTLELGDSALYLCASSLTGTEFFGPGTRLTVL.

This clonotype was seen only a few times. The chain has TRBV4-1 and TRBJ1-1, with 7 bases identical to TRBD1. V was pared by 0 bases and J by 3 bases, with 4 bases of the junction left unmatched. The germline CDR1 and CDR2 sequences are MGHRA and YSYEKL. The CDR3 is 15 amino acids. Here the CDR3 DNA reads TGCGCCAGCAGCCAAGACCCAGGGGGGTACACTGAAGCTTTCTTT. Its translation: CASSQDPGGYTEAFF.

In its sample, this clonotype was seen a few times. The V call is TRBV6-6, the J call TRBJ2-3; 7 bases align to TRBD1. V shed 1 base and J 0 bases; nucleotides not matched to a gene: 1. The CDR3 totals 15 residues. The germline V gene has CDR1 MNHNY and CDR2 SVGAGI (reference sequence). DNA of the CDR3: TGTGCCAGCAGTTACTGGGACAGCAGCACAGATACGCAGTATTTT. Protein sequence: CASSYWDSSTDTQYF.

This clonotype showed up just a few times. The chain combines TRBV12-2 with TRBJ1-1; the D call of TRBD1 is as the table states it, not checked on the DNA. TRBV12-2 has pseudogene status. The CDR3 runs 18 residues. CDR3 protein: CASRLAPDTPGGDTEAFF. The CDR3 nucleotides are TGTGCAAGTCGCTTAGCACCAGATACTCCTGGGGGGGATACTGAAGCTTTCTTT.

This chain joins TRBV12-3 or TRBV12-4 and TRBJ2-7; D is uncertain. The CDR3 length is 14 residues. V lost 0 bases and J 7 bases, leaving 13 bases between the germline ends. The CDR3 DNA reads TGTGCCAGCAGTTTAGCGCGAAGGGAAGGAGAGCAGTACTTC. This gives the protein CASSLARREGEQYF.

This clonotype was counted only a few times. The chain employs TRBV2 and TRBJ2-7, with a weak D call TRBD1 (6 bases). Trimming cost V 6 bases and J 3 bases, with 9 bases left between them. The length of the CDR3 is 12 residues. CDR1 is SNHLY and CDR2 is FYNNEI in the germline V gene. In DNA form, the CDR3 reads TGTGCCAGCAGGGAACAGGGCTACGAGCAGTACTTC. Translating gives CASREQGYEQYF.

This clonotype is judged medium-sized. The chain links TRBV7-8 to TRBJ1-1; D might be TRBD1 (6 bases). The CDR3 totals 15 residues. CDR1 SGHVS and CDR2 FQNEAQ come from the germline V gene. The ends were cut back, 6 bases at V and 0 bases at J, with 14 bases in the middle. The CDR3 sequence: CASSSRAGVNTEAFF. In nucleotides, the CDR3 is TGTGCCAGCAGTTCCAGAGCAGGGGTGAACACTGAAGCTTTCTTT.

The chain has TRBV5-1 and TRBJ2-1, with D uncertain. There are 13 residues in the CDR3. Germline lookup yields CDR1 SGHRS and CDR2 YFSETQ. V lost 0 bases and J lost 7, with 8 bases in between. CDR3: CASSLGAPNEQFF. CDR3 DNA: TGCGCCAGCAGCTTGGGGGCGCCGAATGAGCAGTTCTTC. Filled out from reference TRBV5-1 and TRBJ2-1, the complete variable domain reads KAGVTQTPRYLIKTRGQQVTLSCSPISGHRSVSWYQQTPGQGLQFLFEYFSETQRNKGNFPGRFSGRQFSNSRSEMNVSTLELGDSALYLCASSLGAPNEQFFGPGTRLTVL.

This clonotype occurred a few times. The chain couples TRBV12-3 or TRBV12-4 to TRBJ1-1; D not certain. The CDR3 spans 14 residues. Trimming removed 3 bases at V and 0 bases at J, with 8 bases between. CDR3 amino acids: CASSFRVMNTEAFF. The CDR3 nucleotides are TGTGCCAGCAGTTTTAGAGTCATGAACACTGAAGCTTTCTTT.

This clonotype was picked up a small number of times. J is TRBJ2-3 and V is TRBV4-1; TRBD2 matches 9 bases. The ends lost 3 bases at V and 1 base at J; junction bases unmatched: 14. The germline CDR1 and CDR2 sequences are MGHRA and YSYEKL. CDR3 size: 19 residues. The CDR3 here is CASSHFAGGGALGTDTQYF. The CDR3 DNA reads TGCGCCAGCAGCCACTTCGCTGGCGGGGGGGCGCTGGGCACAGATACGCAGTATTTT.

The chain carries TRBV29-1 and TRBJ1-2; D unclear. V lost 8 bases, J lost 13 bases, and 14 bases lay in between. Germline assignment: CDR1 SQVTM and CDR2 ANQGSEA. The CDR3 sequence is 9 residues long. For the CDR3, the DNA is TGCAGCACCCCGACGGATTTCACCTTC. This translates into CSTPTDFTF.

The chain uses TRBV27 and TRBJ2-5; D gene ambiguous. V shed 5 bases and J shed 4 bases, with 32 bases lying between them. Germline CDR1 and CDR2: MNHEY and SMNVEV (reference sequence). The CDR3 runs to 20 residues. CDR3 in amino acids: CASSPRRIAPTSAMRETQYF. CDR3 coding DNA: TGTGCCAGCAGTCCTCGACGAATTGCTCCGACTTCTGCGATGAGAGAGACCCAGTACTTC.

The CDR3 sequence is CASSDPIRDSRTDTQYF. CDR3 in DNA: TGCGCCAGCAGCGACCCAATCCGGGACAGTCGCACAGATACGCAGTATTTT. V and J are TRBV4-1 and TRBJ2-3; the match to TRBD1 covers 7 bases. The CDR3 covers 17 residues. CDR1 is MGHRA, CDR2 YSYEKL, per germline. V gave up 5 bases and J gave up 1 base; unmatched junction bases: 12.

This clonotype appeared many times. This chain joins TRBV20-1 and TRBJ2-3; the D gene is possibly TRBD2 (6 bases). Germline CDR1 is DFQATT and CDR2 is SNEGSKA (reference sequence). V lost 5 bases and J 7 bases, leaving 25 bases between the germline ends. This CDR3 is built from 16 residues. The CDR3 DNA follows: TGCAGTGCTTCTCATACCGGGACTGCGGATATAAATACGCAGTATTTT. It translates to CSASHTGTADINTQYF.

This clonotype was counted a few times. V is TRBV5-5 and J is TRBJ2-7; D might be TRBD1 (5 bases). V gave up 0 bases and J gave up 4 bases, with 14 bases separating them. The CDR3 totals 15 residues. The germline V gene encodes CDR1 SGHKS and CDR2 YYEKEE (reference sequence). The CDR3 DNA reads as TGTGCCAGCAGCTTGGAAGTTCGGACAAAATACGAGCAGTACTTC. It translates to CASSLEVRTKYEQYF.

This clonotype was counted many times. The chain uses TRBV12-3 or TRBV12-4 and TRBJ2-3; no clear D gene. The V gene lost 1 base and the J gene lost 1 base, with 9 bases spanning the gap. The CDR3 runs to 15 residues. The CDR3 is CASSLGLQRTDTQYF. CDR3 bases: TGTGCCAGCAGTTTAGGGCTACAACGCACAGATACGCAGTATTTT.

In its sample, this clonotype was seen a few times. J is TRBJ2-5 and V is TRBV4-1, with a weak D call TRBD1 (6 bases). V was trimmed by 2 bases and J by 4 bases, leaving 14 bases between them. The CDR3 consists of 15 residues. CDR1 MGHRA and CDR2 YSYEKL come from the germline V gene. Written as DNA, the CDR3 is TGCGCCAGCAGCCAACTCCACAGGGAACTAGAGACCCAGTACTTC. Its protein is CASSQLHRELETQYF.

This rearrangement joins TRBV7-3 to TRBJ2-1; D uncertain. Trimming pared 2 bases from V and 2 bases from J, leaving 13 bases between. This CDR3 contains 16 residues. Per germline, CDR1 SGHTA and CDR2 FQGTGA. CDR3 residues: CASSLLWTSTYNEQFF. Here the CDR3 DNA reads TGTGCCAGCAGCTTATTGTGGACCTCCACCTACAATGAGCAGTTCTTC.

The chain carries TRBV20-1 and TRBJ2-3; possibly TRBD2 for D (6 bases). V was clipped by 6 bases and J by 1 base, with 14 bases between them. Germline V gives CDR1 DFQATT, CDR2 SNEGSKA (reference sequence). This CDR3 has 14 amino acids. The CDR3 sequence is CSADGGARTDTQYF. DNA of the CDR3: TGCAGTGCGGACGGGGGAGCCCGCACAGATACGCAGTATTTT.

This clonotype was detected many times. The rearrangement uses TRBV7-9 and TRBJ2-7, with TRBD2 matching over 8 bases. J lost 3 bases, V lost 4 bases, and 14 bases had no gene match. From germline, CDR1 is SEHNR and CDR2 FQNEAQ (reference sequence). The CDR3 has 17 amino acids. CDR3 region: CASSSHSGEAPGYEQYF. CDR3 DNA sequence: TGTGCCAGCAGCTCGCATAGCGGGGAGGCTCCTGGCTACGAGCAGTACTTC.

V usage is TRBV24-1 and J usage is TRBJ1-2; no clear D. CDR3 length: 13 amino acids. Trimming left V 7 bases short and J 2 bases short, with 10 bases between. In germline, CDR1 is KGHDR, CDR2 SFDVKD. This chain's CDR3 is CATSDGPNYGYTF. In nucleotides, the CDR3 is TGTGCCACCAGCGACGGACCCAACTATGGCTACACCTTC.